This T cell receptor beta chain was found in a study of blood T cells in healthy people across ages. A sample-barcoded 5' primer and a J-beta primer mix were used in a second PCR of roughly 7 to 12 cycles. No fewer than 3 million CDR3-containing paired-end reads came from each sample. From the 5' RACE reads, TCRdb called clonotypes with MiXCR, one entry per CDR3 protein. Altogether some 670,000 distinct CDR3 sequences are present, about 51% being singletons, with the ten largest covering 13%. The clonotype was recovered from a woman aged 80 or over in good health. Input material: blood.

Here the CDR3 DNA reads TGTGCCAGCAGTTACTATGCAGCACGGGAGACCCAGTACTTC. Translated, it gives CASSYYAARETQYF. The V call is TRBV6-5, the J call TRBJ2-5, with D uncertain. From germline, CDR1 is MNHEY and CDR2 SVGAGI. V lost 1 base to trimming and J lost 5 bases, with 11 bases between them. CDR3 length: 14 residues.